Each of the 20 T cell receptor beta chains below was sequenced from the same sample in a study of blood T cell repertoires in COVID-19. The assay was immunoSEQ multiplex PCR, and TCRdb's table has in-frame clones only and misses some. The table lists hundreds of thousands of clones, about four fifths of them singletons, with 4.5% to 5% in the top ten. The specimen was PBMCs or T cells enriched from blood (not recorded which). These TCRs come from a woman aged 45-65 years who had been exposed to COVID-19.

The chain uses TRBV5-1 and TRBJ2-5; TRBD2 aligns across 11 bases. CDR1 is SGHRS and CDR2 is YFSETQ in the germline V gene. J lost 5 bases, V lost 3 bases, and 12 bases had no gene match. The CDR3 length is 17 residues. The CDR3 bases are TGCGCCAGCAGCTCCCGACTAGCGGGGTCCCTCGGGGAGACCCAGTACTTC. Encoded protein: CASSSRLAGSLGETQYF. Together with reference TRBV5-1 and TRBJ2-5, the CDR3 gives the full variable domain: KAGVTQTPRYLIKTRGQQVTLSCSPISGHRSVSWYQQTPGQGLQFLFEYFSETQRNKGNFPGRFSGRQFSNSRSEMNVSTLELGDSALYLCASSSRLAGSLGETQYFGPGTRLLVL.

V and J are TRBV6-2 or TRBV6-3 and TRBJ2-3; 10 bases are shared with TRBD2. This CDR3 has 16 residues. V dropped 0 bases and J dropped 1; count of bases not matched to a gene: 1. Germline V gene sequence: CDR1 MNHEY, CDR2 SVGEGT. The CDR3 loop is CASSYSLAGGTDTQYF. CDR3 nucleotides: TGTGCCAGCAGTTACTCTCTAGCGGGGGGCACAGATACGCAGTATTTT.

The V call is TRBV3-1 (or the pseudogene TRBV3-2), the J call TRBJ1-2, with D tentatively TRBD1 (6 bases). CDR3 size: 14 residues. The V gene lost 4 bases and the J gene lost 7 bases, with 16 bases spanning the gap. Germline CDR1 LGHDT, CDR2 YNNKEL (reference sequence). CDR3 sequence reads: CASSPGVLNGGYTF. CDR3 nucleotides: TGTGCCAGCAGCCCAGGGGTTCTGAATGGTGGCTACACCTTC.

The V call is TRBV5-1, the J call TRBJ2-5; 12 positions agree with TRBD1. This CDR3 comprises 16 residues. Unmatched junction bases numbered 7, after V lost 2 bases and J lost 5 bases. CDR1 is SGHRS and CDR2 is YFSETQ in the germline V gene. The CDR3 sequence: CASSFSGTGGVETQYF. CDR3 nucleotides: TGCGCCAGCAGCTTTTCCGGGACAGGGGGCGTCGAGACCCAGTACTTC.

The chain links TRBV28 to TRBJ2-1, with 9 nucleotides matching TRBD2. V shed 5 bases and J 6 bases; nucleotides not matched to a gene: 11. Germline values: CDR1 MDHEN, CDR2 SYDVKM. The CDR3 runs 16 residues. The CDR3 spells CASSKGLANRGNEQFF. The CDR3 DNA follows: TGTGCCAGCAGTAAGGGACTAGCTAATAGGGGCAATGAGCAGTTCTTC.

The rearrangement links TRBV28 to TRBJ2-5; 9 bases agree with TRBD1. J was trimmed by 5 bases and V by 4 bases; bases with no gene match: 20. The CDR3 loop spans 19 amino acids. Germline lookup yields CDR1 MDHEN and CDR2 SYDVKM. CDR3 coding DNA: TGTGCCAGCAGTTCACCCGATTCCTATCCGGGACAGGGTGCGGAGACCCAGTACTTC. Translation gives CASSSPDSYPGQGAETQYF.

CDR3: CASSLTGGVGYTF. CDR3 DNA sequence: TGTGCCAGCAGCTTGACAGGGGGGGTTGGCTACACCTTC. J is TRBJ1-2 and V is TRBV6-5; 9 positions match TRBD1. The CDR3 runs 13 residues. The trim removed 6 bases at V and 7 bases at J, leaving 6 bases unmatched. From germline, CDR1 is MNHEY and CDR2 SVGAGI.

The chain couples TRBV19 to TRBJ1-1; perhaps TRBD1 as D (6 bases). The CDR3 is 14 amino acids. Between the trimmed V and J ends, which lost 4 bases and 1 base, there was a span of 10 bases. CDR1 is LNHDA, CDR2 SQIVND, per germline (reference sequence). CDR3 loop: CASSKQGWNTEAFF. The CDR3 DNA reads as TGTGCCAGTAGTAAACAGGGATGGAACACTGAAGCTTTCTTT.

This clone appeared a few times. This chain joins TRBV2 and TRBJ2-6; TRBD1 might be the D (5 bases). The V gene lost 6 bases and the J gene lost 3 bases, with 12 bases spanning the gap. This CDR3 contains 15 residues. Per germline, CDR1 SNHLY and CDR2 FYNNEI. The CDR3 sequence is CASRTGEGGANVLTF. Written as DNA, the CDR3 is TGTGCCAGCAGAACAGGTGAAGGTGGGGCCAACGTCCTGACTTTC.

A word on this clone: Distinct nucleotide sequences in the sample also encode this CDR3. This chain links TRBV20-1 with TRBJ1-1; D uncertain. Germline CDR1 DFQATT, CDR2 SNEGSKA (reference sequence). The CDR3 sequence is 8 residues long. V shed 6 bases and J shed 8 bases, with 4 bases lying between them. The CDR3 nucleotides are TGCAGTGCCCTGGAAGCTTTCTTT. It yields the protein CSALEAFF.

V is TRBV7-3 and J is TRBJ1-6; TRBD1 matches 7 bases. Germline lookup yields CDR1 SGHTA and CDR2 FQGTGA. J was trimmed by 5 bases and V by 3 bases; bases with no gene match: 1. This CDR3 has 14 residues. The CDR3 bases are TGTGCCAGCAGCTTCACAGGGGATAATTCACCCCTCCACTTT. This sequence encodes CASSFTGDNSPLHF.

Written as DNA, the CDR3 is TGTGCCAGCAGTGAACGTGGGGGCGCGAGCTATGGCTACACCTTC. Protein product: CASSERGGASYGYTF. The chain links TRBV6-1 to TRBJ1-2, with TRBD1 as a possible D gene (6 bases). The CDR3 is 15 amino acids. V was shortened by 2 bases and J by 4 bases, with 14 bases between the two germline ends. Per germline, CDR1 MNHNS and CDR2 SASEGT.

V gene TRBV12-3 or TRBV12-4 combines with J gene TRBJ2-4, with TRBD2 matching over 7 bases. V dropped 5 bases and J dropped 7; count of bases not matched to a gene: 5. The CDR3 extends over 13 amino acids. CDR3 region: CASSRGTTNIQYF. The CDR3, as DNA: TGTGCCAGCAGTCGCGGGACTACGAACATTCAGTACTTC.

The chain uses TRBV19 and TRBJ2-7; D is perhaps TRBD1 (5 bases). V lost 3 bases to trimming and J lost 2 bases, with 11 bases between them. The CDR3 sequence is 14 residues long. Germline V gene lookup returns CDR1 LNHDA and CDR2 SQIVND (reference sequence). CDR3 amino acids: CASSIRGTTYEQYF. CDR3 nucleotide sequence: TGTGCCAGTAGTATTAGGGGAACCACCTACGAGCAGTACTTC.

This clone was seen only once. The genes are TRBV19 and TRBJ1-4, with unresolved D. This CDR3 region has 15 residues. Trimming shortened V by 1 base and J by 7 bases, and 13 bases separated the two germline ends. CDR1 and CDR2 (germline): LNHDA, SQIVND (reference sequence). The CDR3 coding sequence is TGTGCCAGTAGTATAGGCGGACTCTCGGGTGAAAAACTGTTTTTT. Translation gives CASSIGGLSGEKLFF.

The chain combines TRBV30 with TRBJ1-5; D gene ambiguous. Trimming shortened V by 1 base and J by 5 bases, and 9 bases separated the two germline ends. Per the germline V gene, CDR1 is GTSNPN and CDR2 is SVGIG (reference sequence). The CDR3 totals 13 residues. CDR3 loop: CAWSGARDQPQHF. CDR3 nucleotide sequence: TGTGCCTGGAGTGGGGCAAGAGATCAGCCCCAGCATTTT.

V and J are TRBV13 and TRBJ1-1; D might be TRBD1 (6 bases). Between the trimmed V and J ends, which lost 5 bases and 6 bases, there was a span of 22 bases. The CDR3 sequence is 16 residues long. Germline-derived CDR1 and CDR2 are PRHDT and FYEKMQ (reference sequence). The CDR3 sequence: CASSPNEQGGIAEAFF. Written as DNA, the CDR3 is TGTGCCAGCAGCCCGAACGAACAGGGTGGAATTGCTGAAGCTTTCTTT.

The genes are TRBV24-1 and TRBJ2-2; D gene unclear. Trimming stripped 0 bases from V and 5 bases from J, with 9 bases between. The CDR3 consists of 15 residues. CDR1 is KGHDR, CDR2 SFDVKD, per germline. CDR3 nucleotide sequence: TGTGCCACCAGTGATTTGATCGCGCCGACCGGGGAGCTGTTTTTT. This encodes CATSDLIAPTGELFF.

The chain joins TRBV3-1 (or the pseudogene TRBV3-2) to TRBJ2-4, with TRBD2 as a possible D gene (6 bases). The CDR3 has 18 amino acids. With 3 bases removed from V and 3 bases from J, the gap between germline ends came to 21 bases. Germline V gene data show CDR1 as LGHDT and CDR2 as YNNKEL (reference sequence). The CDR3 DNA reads TGTGCCAGCAGCCAGGGCGGGCGGGGACTGCTTGACAAAAACATTCAGTACTTC. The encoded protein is CASSQGGRGLLDKNIQYF.

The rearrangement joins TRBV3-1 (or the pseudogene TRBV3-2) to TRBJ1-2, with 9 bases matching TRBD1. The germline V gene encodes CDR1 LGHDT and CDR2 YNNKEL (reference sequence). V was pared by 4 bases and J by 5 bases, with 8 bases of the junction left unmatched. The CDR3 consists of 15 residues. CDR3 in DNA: TGTGCCAGCAGCCTTCGACAGGGGGTTCGGTATGGCTACACCTTC. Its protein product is CASSLRQGVRYGYTF.